Listed below are T cell receptor beta chains from one sample, sequenced in a study of T cells in Graves' hyperthyroidism and ophthalmopathy. TCRdb redid the calling of the multiplex PCR reads with MiXCR, one entry per CDR3 protein. This table holds fewer than 300,000 distinct CDR3 sequences, 20% to 25% found once. What was sequenced was blood. The origin of the receptors is a man aged 35-49 years with Graves' hyperthyroidism that later progressed to Graves' ophthalmopathy. CDR3s include the opening cysteine and the closing phenylalanine or tryptophan. Fields, in order: J gene, V gene, D gene, clone size, CDR3 protein, CDR3 DNA. D genes are given only for firm matches. Part of the rows lack a size; the others show once, few, many or a class for expanded clones.

>TRBJ2-7|TRBV3-1|-|many
CASSQVRRSYEQYF
TGTGCCAGCAGCCAAGTTAGACGGTCCTACGAGCAGTACTTC
>TRBJ2-2|TRBV30|TRBD1|many
CAWKRQGRNTGELFF
TGTGCCTGGAAGCGACAGGGAAGGAACACCGGGGAGCTGTTTTTT
>TRBJ1-1|TRBV2|-|-
CASSVREGYNTEAFF
TGTGCCAGCAGTGTGAGGGAGGGCTACAACACTGAAGCTTTCTTT
>TRBJ2-7|TRBV2|-|-
CASSEGTYSYEQYF
TGTGCCAGCAGTGAAGGTACCTACTCCTACGAGCAGTACTTC
>TRBJ2-7|TRBV5-5|-|many
CASSLGQLSDYEQYF
TGTGCCAGCAGCTTGGGGCAGTTGAGTGACTACGAGCAGTACTTC
>TRBJ2-6|TRBV4-3|TRBD1|many
CASSPYLLGQRISGANVLTF
TGCGCCAGCAGCCCCTACCTTTTGGGACAGCGAATCTCTGGGGCCAACGTCCTGACTTTC
>TRBJ1-5|TRBV20-1|-|many
CSASKPSNQPQHF
TGCAGTGCTAGCAAACCGAGCAATCAGCCCCAGCATTTT
>TRBJ2-7|TRBV9|-|many
CASSEGENRDIYEQYF
TGTGCCAGCAGCGAAGGTGAGAACAGGGACATCTACGAGCAGTACTTC
>TRBJ2-2|TRBV7-3|-|many
CASSLRGGANTGELFF
TGTGCCAGCAGCCTAAGGGGGGGGGCGAACACCGGGGAGCTGTTTTTT
>TRBJ2-7|TRBV28|TRBD2|many
CASSLSRLAGAGYEQYF
TGTGCCAGCAGTTTATCCCGGCTAGCGGGAGCAGGATACGAGCAGTACTTC
>TRBJ2-7|TRBV20-1|-|-
CSARSGHEQYF
TGCAGTGCTAGGTCGGGGCACGAGCAGTACTTC
>TRBJ1-2|TRBV12-3/TRBV12-4|-|many
CASSLGGLGSYTF
TGTGCCAGCAGTTTGGGGGGGCTGGGTAGCTACACCTTC
>TRBJ2-7|TRBV15|TRBD1|-
CATSRGDRGYEQYF
TGTGCCACCAGCAGAGGGGACAGGGGGTACGAGCAGTACTTC
>TRBJ2-5|TRBV20-1|TRBD2|-
CSAVSGGPGTQYF
TGCAGTGCTGTCAGCGGGGGGCCGGGGACCCAGTACTTC
>TRBJ2-7|TRBV7-2|-|many
CASSLPTRGEQYF
TGTGCCAGCAGCCTCCCGACTAGGGGCGAGCAGTACTTC
>TRBJ2-7|TRBV7-9|-|many
CASSLDRGEQYF
TGTGCCAGCAGCTTAGATCGTGGAGAGCAGTACTTC
>TRBJ1-1|TRBV29-1|-|many
CSVRLLTNTEAFF
TGCAGCGTTCGATTATTGACGAACACTGAAGCTTTCTTT
>TRBJ1-5|TRBV19|-|-
CASSYSARGLGQPQHF
TGTGCCAGTAGCTACAGCGCCAGGGGTCTAGGTCAGCCCCAGCATTTT
>TRBJ1-3|TRBV6-1|-|-
CASLLNSLSGNTIYF
TGTGCCAGCCTCTTAAACAGCCTCTCTGGAAACACCATATATTTT
>TRBJ1-2|TRBV2|-|-
CASRTEQGSHGYTF
TGTGCCAGCAGGACCGAACAGGGATCCCATGGCTACACCTTC
>TRBJ2-2|TRBV5-1|-|many
CASSSAGLNTGELFF
TGCGCCAGCAGTTCAGCGGGTCTGAACACCGGGGAGCTGTTTTTT
>TRBJ2-7|TRBV29-1|-|many
CSVEQGDSYEQYF
TGCAGCGTTGAACAAGGAGACTCCTACGAGCAGTACTTC
>TRBJ1-1|TRBV5-1|-|many
CASTETVGTVRAFF
TGCGCCAGCACCGAGACCGTGGGAACGGTACGAGCTTTCTTT
>TRBJ2-6|TRBV7-3|-|many
CASSSSGTYNPGANVLTF
TGTGCCAGCAGCTCTTCCGGGACTTACAACCCTGGGGCCAACGTCCTGACTTTC
>TRBJ1-2|TRBV30|TRBD1|many
CAWGQGPYGYTF
TGTGCCTGGGGACAGGGCCCCTATGGCTACACCTTC
>TRBJ2-7|TRBV6-2/TRBV6-3|-|few
CASSYRLGRYYEQYF
TGTGCCAGCAGTTACCGGTTGGGACGGTACTACGAGCAGTACTTC
>TRBJ2-5|TRBV5-1|-|many
CASSPKAQQETQYF
TGCGCCAGCAGCCCAAAGGCCCAGCAAGAGACCCAGTACTTC
>TRBJ1-2|TRBV7-2|-|few
CASSFDRHSQGYTF
TGTGCCAGCAGCTTTGACAGGCACTCGCAGGGCTACACCTTC
>TRBJ2-7|TRBV6-1|-|-
CASKGVSYEQYF
TGTGCCAGCAAGGGTGTCTCCTACGAGCAGTACTTC
>TRBJ1-2|TRBV6-4|-|many
CASSDSNVGGCYGYTF
TGTGCCAGCAGTGACTCGAATGTCGGGGGCTGCTATGGCTACACCTTC
>TRBJ2-7|TRBV7-2|-|-
CASSLSLGWGGLSYEQYF
TGTGCCAGCAGCTTATCGTTGGGTTGGGGGGGCCTCTCCTACGAGCAGTACTTC
>TRBJ2-6|TRBV4-2|-|many
CASTTGTAVSGANVLTF
TGTGCCAGCACGACGGGGACTGCTGTCTCTGGGGCCAACGTCCTGACTTTC